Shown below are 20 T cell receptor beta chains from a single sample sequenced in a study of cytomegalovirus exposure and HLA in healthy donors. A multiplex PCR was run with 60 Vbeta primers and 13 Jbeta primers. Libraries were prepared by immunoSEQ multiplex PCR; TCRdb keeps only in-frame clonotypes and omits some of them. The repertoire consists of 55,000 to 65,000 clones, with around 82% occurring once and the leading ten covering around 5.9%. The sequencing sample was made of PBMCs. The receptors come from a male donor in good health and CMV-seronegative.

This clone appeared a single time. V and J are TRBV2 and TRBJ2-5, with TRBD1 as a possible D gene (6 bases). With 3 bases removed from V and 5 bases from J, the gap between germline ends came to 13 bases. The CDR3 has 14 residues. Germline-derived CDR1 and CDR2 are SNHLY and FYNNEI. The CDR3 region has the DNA TGTGCCAGCAGTGATATGCAGGGGCAGGAGACCCAGTACTTC. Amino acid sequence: CASSDMQGQETQYF.

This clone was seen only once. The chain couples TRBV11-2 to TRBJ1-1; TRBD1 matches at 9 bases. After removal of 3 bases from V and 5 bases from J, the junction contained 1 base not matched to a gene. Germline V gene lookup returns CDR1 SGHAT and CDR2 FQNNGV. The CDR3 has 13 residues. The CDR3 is CASSFDRGTEAFF. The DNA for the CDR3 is TGTGCCAGCAGCTTCGACAGGGGGACTGAAGCTTTCTTT.

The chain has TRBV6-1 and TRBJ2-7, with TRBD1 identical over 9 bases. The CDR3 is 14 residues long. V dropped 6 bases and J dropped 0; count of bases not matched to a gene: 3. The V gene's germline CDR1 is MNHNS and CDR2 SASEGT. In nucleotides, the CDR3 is TGTGCCAGCAGCCCGGGACAGGGCTCCTACGAGCAGTACTTC. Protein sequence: CASSPGQGSYEQYF.

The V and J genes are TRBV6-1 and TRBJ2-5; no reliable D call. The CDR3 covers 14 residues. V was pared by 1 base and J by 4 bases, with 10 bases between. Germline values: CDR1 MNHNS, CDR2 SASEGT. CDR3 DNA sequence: TGTGCCAGCAGTGAAGGATTGGCCTTAGAGACCCAGTACTTC. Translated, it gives CASSEGLALETQYF.

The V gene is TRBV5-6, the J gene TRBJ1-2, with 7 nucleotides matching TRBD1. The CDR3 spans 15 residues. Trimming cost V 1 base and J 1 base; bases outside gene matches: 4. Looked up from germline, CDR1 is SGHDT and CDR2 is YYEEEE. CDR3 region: CASSLRGPLNYGYTF. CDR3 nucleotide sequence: TGTGCCAGCAGCTTGAGGGGGCCGCTTAACTATGGCTACACCTTC.

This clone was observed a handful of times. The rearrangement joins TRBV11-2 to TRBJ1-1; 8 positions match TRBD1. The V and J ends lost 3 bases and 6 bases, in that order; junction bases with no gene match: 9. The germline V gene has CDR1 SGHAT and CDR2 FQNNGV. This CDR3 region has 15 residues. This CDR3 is CASSLWTGFLSEAFF. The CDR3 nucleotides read TGTGCCAGCAGCTTGTGGACAGGGTTTTTGTCTGAAGCTTTCTTT.

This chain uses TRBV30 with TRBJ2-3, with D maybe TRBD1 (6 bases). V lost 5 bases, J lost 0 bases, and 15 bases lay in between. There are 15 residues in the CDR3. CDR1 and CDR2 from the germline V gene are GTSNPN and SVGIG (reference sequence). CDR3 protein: CAWERDIASTDTQYF. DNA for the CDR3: TGTGCCTGGGAAAGGGACATCGCTAGCACAGATACGCAGTATTTT.

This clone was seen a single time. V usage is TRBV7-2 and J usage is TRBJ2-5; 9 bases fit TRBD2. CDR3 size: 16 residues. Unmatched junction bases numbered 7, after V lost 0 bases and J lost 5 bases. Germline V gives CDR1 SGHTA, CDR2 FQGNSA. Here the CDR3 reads CASSLAYGGGVETQYF. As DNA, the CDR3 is TGTGCCAGCAGCTTAGCGTATGGCGGGGGGGTGGAGACCCAGTACTTC. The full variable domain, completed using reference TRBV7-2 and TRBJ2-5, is GAGVSQSPSNKVTEKGKDVELRCDPISGHTALYWYRQSLGQGLEFLIYFQGNSAPDKSGLPSDRFSAERTGGSVSTLTIQRTQQEDSAVYLCASSLAYGGGVETQYFGPGTRLLVL.

CDR3 region: CASSQGGSVGDTQYF. In DNA, the CDR3 is TGCGCCAGCAGCCAAGGAGGTAGCGTGGGAGATACGCAGTATTTT. This chain uses TRBV4-3 with TRBJ2-3; tentative D call: TRBD2 (5 bases). V lost 1 base and J 5 bases, leaving 13 bases between the germline ends. CDR3 length equals 15 residues. The V gene's germline CDR1 is LGHNA and CDR2 YSLEER.

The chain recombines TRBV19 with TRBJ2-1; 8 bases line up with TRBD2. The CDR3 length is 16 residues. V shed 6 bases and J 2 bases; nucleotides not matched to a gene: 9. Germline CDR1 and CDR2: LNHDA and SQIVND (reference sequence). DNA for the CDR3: TGTGCCAGTAGCCTACCGGGACTAGGCCCCTACAATGAGCAGTTCTTC. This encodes CASSLPGLGPYNEQFF.

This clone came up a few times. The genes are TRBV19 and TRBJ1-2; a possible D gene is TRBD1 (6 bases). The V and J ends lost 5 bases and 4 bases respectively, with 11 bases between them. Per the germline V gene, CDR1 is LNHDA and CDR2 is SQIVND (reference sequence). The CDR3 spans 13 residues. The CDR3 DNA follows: TGTGCCAGTAGTGTTGGACAGCTCTATGGCTACACCTTC. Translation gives CASSVGQLYGYTF.

DNA for the CDR3: TGTGCCAGTAGTTATGGCAGGAACACTGAAGCTTTCTTT. Protein sequence: CASSYGRNTEAFF. The rearrangement links TRBV19 to TRBJ1-1, with D hard to call. V lost 5 bases to trimming and J lost 1 base, with 8 bases between them. The V gene's germline CDR1 is LNHDA and CDR2 SQIVND (reference sequence). The CDR3 sequence is 13 residues long.

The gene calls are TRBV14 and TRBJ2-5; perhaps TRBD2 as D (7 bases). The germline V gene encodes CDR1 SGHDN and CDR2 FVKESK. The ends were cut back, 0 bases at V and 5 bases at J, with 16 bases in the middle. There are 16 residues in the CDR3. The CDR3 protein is CASSQDRGGGFETQYF. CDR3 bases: TGTGCCAGCAGCCAAGATCGAGGGGGGGGGTTCGAGACCCAGTACTTC.

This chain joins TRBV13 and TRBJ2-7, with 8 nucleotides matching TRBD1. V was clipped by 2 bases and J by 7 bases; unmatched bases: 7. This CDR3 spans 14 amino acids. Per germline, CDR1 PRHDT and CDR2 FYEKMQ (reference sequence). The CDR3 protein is CASSLRQGAMEQYF. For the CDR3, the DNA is TGTGCCAGCAGCTTAAGGCAGGGGGCGATGGAGCAGTACTTC.

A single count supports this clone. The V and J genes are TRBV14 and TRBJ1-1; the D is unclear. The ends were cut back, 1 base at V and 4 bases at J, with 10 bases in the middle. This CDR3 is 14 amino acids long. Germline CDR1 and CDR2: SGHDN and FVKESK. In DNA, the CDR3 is TGTGCCAGCAGCCAAGGAGGTGTTGGCACTGAAGCTTTCTTT. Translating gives CASSQGGVGTEAFF.

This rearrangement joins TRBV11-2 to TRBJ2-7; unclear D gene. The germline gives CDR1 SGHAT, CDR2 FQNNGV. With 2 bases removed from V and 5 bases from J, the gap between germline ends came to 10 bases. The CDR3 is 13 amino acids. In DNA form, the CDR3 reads TGTGCCAGCAGCTTACAGGCTCGAAACGAGCAGTACTTC. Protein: CASSLQARNEQYF.

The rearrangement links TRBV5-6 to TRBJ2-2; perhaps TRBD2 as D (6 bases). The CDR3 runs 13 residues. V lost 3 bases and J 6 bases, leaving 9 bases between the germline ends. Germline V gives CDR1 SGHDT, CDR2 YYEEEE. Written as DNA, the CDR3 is TGTGCCAGCAGCTGGCGGGGCTCCGGGGAGCTGTTTTTT. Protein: CASSWRGSGELFF. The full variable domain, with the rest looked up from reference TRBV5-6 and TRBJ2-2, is DAGVTQSPTHLIKTRGQQVTLRCSPKSGHDTVSWYQQALGQGPQFIFQYYEEEERQRGNFPDRFSGHQFPNYSSELNVNALLLGDSALYLCASSWRGSGELFFGEGSRLTVL.

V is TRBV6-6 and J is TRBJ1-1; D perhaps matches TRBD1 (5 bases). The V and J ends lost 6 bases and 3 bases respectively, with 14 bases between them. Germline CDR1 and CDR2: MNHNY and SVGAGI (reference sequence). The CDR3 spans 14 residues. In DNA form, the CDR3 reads TGTGCCAGCAGGAAGTGGGGGGAGGACACTGAAGCTTTCTTT. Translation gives CASRKWGEDTEAFF.

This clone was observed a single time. CDR3 amino acids: CASSLIVGSTDTQYF. The CDR3 nucleotides read TGTGCCAGCAGCTTAATCGTCGGTAGCACAGATACGCAGTATTTT. This chain joins TRBV7-6 and TRBJ2-3, with no clear D. This CDR3 is built from 15 residues. Germline V gene sequence: CDR1 SGHVS, CDR2 FNYEAQ. V lost 2 bases and J lost 0, with 9 bases in between.

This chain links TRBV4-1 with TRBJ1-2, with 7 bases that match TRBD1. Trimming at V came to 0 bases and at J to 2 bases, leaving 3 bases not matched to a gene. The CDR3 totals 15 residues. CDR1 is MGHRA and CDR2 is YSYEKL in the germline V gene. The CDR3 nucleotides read TGCGCCAGCAGCCAAGAGGCCAGGGGGAACTATGGCTACACCTTC. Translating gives CASSQEARGNYGYTF.